These 22 T cell receptor beta chains came from one sample sequenced in a study of cytomegalovirus exposure and HLA in healthy donors. PCR was performed using 60 Vbeta and 13 Jbeta primers. Assay: immunoSEQ multiplex PCR; the TCRdb copy retains only in-frame clones and omits some. Of a few hundred thousand clones listed, approximately 83% are singletons. The specimen was PBMCs. These receptors were obtained from a woman aged 45 to 65 in good health and CMV-seropositive.

The gene calls are TRBV5-1 and TRBJ2-1, with D possibly TRBD1 on 6 matching bases. Trimming took off 4 bases at V and 0 bases at J, with 11 bases between the two ends. Germline assignment: CDR1 SGHRS and CDR2 YFSETQ. The CDR3 totals 15 residues. CDR3 sequence reads: CASSNTGSSYNEQFF. CDR3 DNA sequence: TGCGCCAGCAGCAACACAGGGAGCTCCTACAATGAGCAGTTCTTC.

The chain is built from TRBV10-3 and TRBJ2-1; maybe TRBD2 (6 bases). CDR1 is ENHRY, CDR2 SYGVKD, per germline. This CDR3 contains 19 residues. Trimming took 0 bases from V and 0 from J, leaving 18 bases between them. CDR3 sequence: CAISESSGGAASSYNEQFF. CDR3 DNA sequence: TGTGCCATCAGTGAGTCTTCCGGCGGGGCTGCCTCCTCCTACAATGAGCAGTTCTTC.

The chain is built from TRBV5-1 and TRBJ2-2; unclear D gene. V was shortened by 0 bases and J by 6 bases, with 12 bases between the two germline ends. The CDR3 runs 15 residues. Germline V gene lookup returns CDR1 SGHRS and CDR2 YFSETQ. The CDR3 DNA follows: TGCGCCAGCAGCTTGGTAACAGAATCTCCCGGGGAGCTGTTTTTT. It is translated as CASSLVTESPGELFF.

The chain uses TRBV7-6 and TRBJ2-1; 7 bases match TRBD1. The ends lost 5 bases at V and 12 bases at J; junction bases unmatched: 7. This CDR3 has 12 amino acids. Germline assignment: CDR1 SGHVS and CDR2 FNYEAQ. The CDR3 nucleotides are TGTGCCAGCAGCCATCGGACAGGAGGGCAGTTCTTC. It codes for CASSHRTGGQFF.

CDR3 DNA sequence: TGTGCCAGCAGCGTAGGACAGCATAATGAAAAACTGTTTTTT. It is translated as CASSVGQHNEKLFF. The rearrangement uses TRBV9 and TRBJ1-4, with D tentatively TRBD1 (5 bases). Trimming removed 0 bases at V and 4 bases at J, with 7 bases between. Germline-derived CDR1 and CDR2 are SGDLS and YYNGEE. This CDR3 contains 14 residues.

The chain uses TRBV30 and TRBJ2-3; 7 bases are a match to TRBD1. The trim removed 5 bases at V and 3 bases at J, leaving 8 bases unmatched. Germline V CDR1 and CDR2: GTSNPN, SVGIG (reference sequence). The CDR3 has 14 residues. CDR3 DNA: TGTGCCTGGGTACAGGCGGACAGGACAGATACGCAGTATTTT. Translating gives CAWVQADRTDTQYF. The variable domain in full, completed from reference TRBV30 and TRBJ2-3, reads SQTIHQWPATLVQPVGSPLSLECTVEGTSNPNLYWYRQAAGRGLQLLFYSVGIGQISSEVPQNLSASRPQDRQFILSSKKLLLSDSGFYLCAWVQADRTDTQYFGPGTRLTVL.

The V and J genes are TRBV27 and TRBJ2-3; 9 bases fit TRBD1. Germline CDR1 and CDR2: MNHEY and SMNVEV (reference sequence). The V gene end was trimmed by 2 bases and the J gene end by 3 bases; junction bases not matched to a gene: 6. The CDR3 sequence is 16 residues long. The CDR3 spells CASSLRWDRATDTQYF. CDR3 nucleotides: TGTGCCAGCAGTTTAAGGTGGGACAGGGCAACAGATACGCAGTATTTT.

V and J are TRBV28 and TRBJ2-1, with 8 bases aligning to TRBD2. The ends lost 3 bases at V and 4 bases at J; junction bases unmatched: 2. The CDR3 runs 14 residues. Looked up from germline, CDR1 is MDHEN and CDR2 is SYDVKM. The CDR3 DNA sequence: TGTGCCAGCAGTTTCCGGGGGGGGTACAATGAGCAGTTCTTC. Translated: CASSFRGGYNEQFF.

V is TRBV27 and J is TRBJ2-1; TRBD2 agrees at 16 bases. V trimming: 8 bases; J trimming: 9 bases; junction bases outside the gene matches: 10. CDR1 and CDR2 (germline): MNHEY, SMNVEV (reference sequence). The CDR3 is 16 amino acids. The CDR3 nucleotides read TGTGCCAGCGGCAGGCTTGGGACTAGCGGGGGGGGTGAGCAGTTCTTC. Translating gives CASGRLGTSGGGEQFF.

There are a few counts of this clone. V is TRBV9 and J is TRBJ2-3; 8 nucleotides agree with TRBD2. V lost 3 bases, J lost 2 bases, and 5 bases stayed unmatched. This CDR3 region has 15 residues. The germline V gene encodes CDR1 SGDLS and CDR2 YYNGEE. CDR3 sequence (DNA): TGTGCCAGCAGCGGCGGAGCGGGGGACACAGATACGCAGTATTTT. Translating gives CASSGGAGDTDTQYF.

The chain joins TRBV7-2 to TRBJ2-7; 7 bases align to TRBD2. The ends lost 1 base at V and 2 bases at J; junction bases unmatched: 5. This CDR3 region has 15 residues. Germline CDR1 is SGHTA and CDR2 is FQGNSA. CDR3 sequence (DNA): TGTGCCAGCAGCTTAGTACCCGGGGGGACCTACGAGCAGTACTTC. This codes for CASSLVPGGTYEQYF.

This clone was observed a single time. The rearrangement links TRBV19 to TRBJ2-3; TRBD2 matches 14 bases. The germline V gene has CDR1 LNHDA and CDR2 SQIVND (reference sequence). J lost 4 bases, V lost 7 bases, and 4 bases had no gene match. The length of the CDR3 is 15 residues. The CDR3 DNA is TGTGCCAGTACCCCGGGACTAGCGGGGGCAGATACGCAGTATTTT. This sequence encodes CASTPGLAGADTQYF.

As DNA, the CDR3 is TGTGCCACCAGCTCCCTCTCGGGGTCCTACGAGCAGTACTTC. This sequence encodes CATSSLSGSYEQYF. The rearrangement joins TRBV15 to TRBJ2-7; TRBD2 might be the D (5 bases). The germline V gene encodes CDR1 LNHNV and CDR2 YYDKDF (reference sequence). The CDR3 consists of 14 residues. Trimming took 5 bases from V and 1 from J, leaving 12 bases between them.

This chain connects TRBV13 to TRBJ2-3; a possible D gene is TRBD2 (7 bases). The germline V and J ends were trimmed by 8 bases and 0 bases, with 18 bases remaining between them. This CDR3 region has 16 residues. The germline gives CDR1 PRHDT, CDR2 FYEKMQ (reference sequence). The CDR3 here is CASCFEGGGSTDTQYF. The CDR3, as DNA: TGTGCCAGCTGTTTCGAGGGGGGGGGTAGCACAGATACGCAGTATTTT. Full variable domain (rest looked up from reference TRBV13 and TRBJ2-3): AAGVIQSPRHLIKEKRETATLKCYPIPRHDTVYWYQQGPGQDPQFLISFYEKMQSDKGSIPDRFSAQQFSDYHSELNMSSLELGDSALYFCASCFEGGGSTDTQYFGPGTRLTVL.

This chain joins TRBV30 and TRBJ1-2, with 8 positions matching TRBD1. J lost 4 bases, V lost 3 bases, and 19 bases had no gene match. CDR3 length: 18 amino acids. Per the germline V gene, CDR1 is GTSNPN and CDR2 is SVGIG (reference sequence). CDR3 in DNA: TGTGCCTGGAGGCGGGGACAGGCGAGACCTGGAACCTTCTATGGCTACACCTTC. Residues: CAWRRGQARPGTFYGYTF.

The CDR3 DNA is TGTGCCAGTAATACAGGGGGTACCCAAGAGACCCAGTACTTC. This translates into CASNTGGTQETQYF. The rearrangement joins TRBV19 to TRBJ2-5; 8 nucleotides match TRBD1. V was clipped by 7 bases and J by 1 base; unmatched bases: 5. Germline V gene sequence: CDR1 LNHDA, CDR2 SQIVND (reference sequence). CDR3 size: 14 residues.

The V and J genes are TRBV19 and TRBJ2-2; 8 bases are a match to TRBD1. With V trimmed by 7 bases and J by 4 bases, 5 bases remained unmatched. CDR3 length: 14 residues. Germline CDR1 is LNHDA and CDR2 is SQIVND (reference sequence). The CDR3 region is CASKQGASTGELFF. The CDR3 DNA reads TGTGCCAGTAAGCAGGGGGCTAGCACCGGGGAGCTGTTTTTT. Full variable domain (outside the CDR3, taken from reference TRBV19 and TRBJ2-2): DGGITQSPKYLFRKEGQNVTLSCEQNLNHDAMYWYRQDPGQGLRLIYYSQIVNDFQKGDIAEGYSVSREKKESFPLTVTSAQKNPTAFYLCASKQGASTGELFFGEGSRLTVL.

This clone was detected a few times. The chain recombines TRBV5-6 with TRBJ1-6; D is ambiguous. The CDR3 loop spans 14 amino acids. V dropped 0 bases and J dropped 7 bases, with 8 bases sitting between them. The germline gives CDR1 SGHDT, CDR2 YYEEEE. The CDR3 DNA reads TGTGCCAGCAGCTTGGTTGGGAGCAATTCACCCCTCCACTTT. Amino acid sequence: CASSLVGSNSPLHF.

On this clone: A read error may produce the germline difference seen at one junction end. V gene TRBV27 combines with J gene TRBJ2-7, with D tentatively TRBD1 (6 bases). The CDR3 has 15 amino acids. Germline V lookup: CDR1 MNHEY, CDR2 SMNVEV (reference sequence). CDR3 in DNA: TGTGCCAGCAGTTTTGGCCCCAGGGGCTCCCACGAGCAGTACTTC. Its protein product is CASSFGPRGSHEQYF.

In this sample, this clone turned up once. The chain joins TRBV25-1 to TRBJ2-1, with 8 bases lining up with TRBD1. CDR3 length equals 17 residues. With 6 bases clipped from V and 2 bases from J, the junction kept 12 bases outside the gene matches. Germline V gene lookup returns CDR1 MGHDK and CDR2 SYGVNS. The DNA for the CDR3 is TGTGCCAGCAGCGCGGTCCTCGGACAGGGAACCTACAATGAGCAGTTCTTC. This gives the protein CASSAVLGQGTYNEQFF.

The chain couples TRBV5-4 to TRBJ2-7, with 8 bases identical to TRBD2. The ends lost 4 bases at V and 1 base at J; junction bases unmatched: 10. CDR3 length equals 16 residues. CDR1 is SGHNT, CDR2 YYREEE, per germline (reference sequence). The CDR3 is CASSPGRGVVSYEQYF. CDR3 coding DNA: TGTGCCAGCAGCCCTGGGCGGGGGGTTGTTTCCTACGAGCAGTACTTC. The full variable domain, rest sourced from reference TRBV5-4 and TRBJ2-7, is ETGVTQSPTHLIKTRGQQVTLRCSSQSGHNTVSWYQQALGQGPQFIFQYYREEENGRGNFPPRFSGLQFPNYSSELNVNALELDDSALYLCASSPGRGVVSYEQYFGPGTRLTVT.

This sequence joins TRBV6-1 and TRBJ2-2; 7 nucleotides align to TRBD1. CDR1 is MNHNS and CDR2 is SASEGT in the germline V gene. With V trimmed by 2 bases and J by 6 bases, 6 bases remained unmatched. The CDR3 covers 15 residues. The CDR3 spells CASSELFQGAGELFF. The CDR3 nucleotides read TGTGCCAGCAGTGAATTATTCCAGGGGGCCGGGGAGCTGTTTTTT.